What follows are 7 T cell receptor beta chains derived from one specimen sequenced in a study of Graves' ophthalmopathy and Graves' hyperthyroidism. Amplification targeted the TCR beta CDR3 regions, with RNA transcripts as the source material. The first round was an RT-PCR with HTBI primers, and the second round was a multiplex PCR. TCRdb reanalysed the multiplex PCR reads using MiXCR and keeps one entry per CDR3 protein. The top ten hold 44% of the sample, which has 650,000 to 900,000 distinct CDR3 sequences, about 44% seen once. The sample taken for sequencing was peripheral blood. The receptors were gathered from an adult man with Graves' ophthalmopathy.

The chain combines TRBV5-4 with TRBJ1-2; 8 bases match TRBD1. V was pared by 5 bases and J by 4 bases, with 4 bases of the junction left unmatched. This CDR3 spans 13 amino acids. Germline V gives CDR1 SGHNT, CDR2 YYREEE (reference sequence). This CDR3 is CASRTGVSYGYTF. The CDR3, as DNA: TGTGCCAGCAGGACAGGGGTTAGCTATGGCTACACCTTC.

This clonotype has a handful of counts. This chain uses TRBV7-9 with TRBJ2-7; maybe TRBD1 (5 bases). The CDR3 spans 13 residues. The germline V gene has CDR1 SEHNR and CDR2 FQNEAQ (reference sequence). V lost 6 bases and J lost 2, with 11 bases in between. Written as DNA, the CDR3 is TGTGCCAGCAGACCACAGGCCACCTACGAGCAGTACTTC. Translated, it gives CASRPQATYEQYF. Full variable domain (missing parts from reference TRBV7-9 and TRBJ2-7): DTGVSQNPRHKITKRGQNVTFRCDPISEHNRLYWYRQTLGQGPEFLTYFQNEAQLEKSRLLSDRFSAERPKGSFSTLEIQRTEQGDSAMYLCASRPQATYEQYFGPGTRLTVT.

This clonotype was observed many times. This chain connects TRBV24-1 to TRBJ2-6; D not resolved. Germline V gene sequence: CDR1 KGHDR, CDR2 SFDVKD. The CDR3 is 15 amino acids. V lost 4 bases to trimming and J lost 2 bases, with 8 bases between them. The CDR3: CATSDRHPGANVLTF. CDR3 nucleotide sequence: TGTGCCACCAGTGACCGACACCCTGGGGCCAACGTCCTGACTTTC.

This clonotype appeared a few times. The V and J genes are TRBV7-9 and TRBJ2-7; 10 bases fit TRBD1. The CDR3 is 15 residues long. Germline V lookup: CDR1 SEHNR, CDR2 FQNEAQ (reference sequence). V was pared by 2 bases and J by 4 bases, with 5 bases of the junction left unmatched. CDR3 amino acids: CASSLSRTGGYEQYF. DNA for the CDR3: TGTGCCAGCAGCTTATCCCGGACAGGGGGATACGAGCAGTACTTC.

This clonotype was counted only a few times. The chain links TRBV20-1 to TRBJ2-7; D perhaps matches TRBD1 (5 bases). The CDR3 is made up of 11 amino acids. V lost 4 bases and J lost 5, with 9 bases in between. Germline V CDR1 and CDR2: DFQATT, SNEGSKA (reference sequence). The CDR3 here is CSAIQGNEQYF. The CDR3 DNA follows: TGCAGTGCTATTCAGGGTAACGAGCAGTACTTC.

This clonotype has only a few counts. CDR3 sequence: CASSPGTTGNTEAFF. The CDR3 bases are TGTGCCAGCAGCCCGGGGACGACCGGGAACACTGAAGCTTTCTTT. The gene calls are TRBV2 and TRBJ1-1; a weak D match, TRBD1 (5 bases). Germline assignment: CDR1 SNHLY and CDR2 FYNNEI. The CDR3 consists of 15 residues. The V end was cut by 6 bases, the J end by 1 base, with 15 bases between.

The rearrangement joins TRBV10-3 to TRBJ1-1; weak D call: TRBD1 (5 bases). The germline V gene encodes CDR1 ENHRY and CDR2 SYGVKD. The CDR3 covers 13 residues. Between the trimmed V and J ends, which lost 10 bases and 3 bases, there was a span of 15 bases. The CDR3 sequence is CASSFVGDTEAFF. CDR3 DNA: TGTGCCAGCTCTTTCGTGGGGGACACTGAAGCTTTCTTT.